This T cell receptor (beta chain) is drawn from a study of T cells in Graves' hyperthyroidism and ophthalmopathy (dated by TCRdb to the late 2010s). General notes on the study: Peripheral blood was sampled at the time of initial diagnosis, prior to any treatment. A discovery cohort of 95 to 100 patients, roughly 45 with Graves' ophthalmopathy and more than 55 with stable Graves' hyperthyroidism, was used to find distinguishing TCR V-J signatures. Prospective prediction of ophthalmopathy was tested in an independent validation cohort of 18 hyperthyroidism patients and some 17 patients who later progressed to ophthalmopathy. For training and testing, the 95 to 100 patients in the discovery cohort were randomly divided in a 7:3 ratio. In addition, the study compared T-cell repertoires in thyroid tissue and in blood from six Graves' hyperthyroidism patients. After blood sampling, hyperthyroidism patients were treated with methimazole at a starting dose of 30 mg daily, and ophthalmopathy patients were treated with high-dose intravenous methylprednisolone. According to the paper, TCR Vbeta CDR3 sequencing was carried out on 135 peripheral blood samples, which came from fewer than 50 ophthalmopathy, 75 or so hyperthyroidism and roughly 17 progressor patients.

Stable Graves' hyperthyroidism was defined as no progression to ophthalmopathy during 18 months of follow-up. Hyperthyroidism patients were newly diagnosed, with disease duration under 2 months, and aged 18 to 65 years. The study excluded patients with uncontrolled infections, other autoimmune diseases, pregnancy or lactation. Diagnoses were based on clinical symptoms, serum thyroxine and TRAb, thyroid ultrasound and orbital computed tomography. PBMCs were separated from under 12 ml of fresh peripheral blood using Ficoll-Paque density gradient centrifugation. Trizol reagent was used to extract total RNA, and RNA quality was then checked on an Agilent 2100 Bioanalyzer. The TCR beta CDR3 regions were amplified from the RNA transcripts. For the first round of RT-PCR on the TCR CDR3, the HTBI primer set was used together with the Qiagen OneStep RT-PCR kit. The libraries were constructed in a second round of multiplex PCR and then size-selected and purified. Sequencing of the libraries was done on an Illumina HiSeq2000 using paired-end 100 bp reads. From the authors' description of their analysis: SOAPnuke was used to process the raw data, throwing out any read that contained adapters or uncalled bases, had a mean Phred below 15, or lacked an exact constant-primer or identifier match. High-quality paired reads were merged using COPE v1.2.5, and each unique nucleotide sequence was defined as a clonotype. MiTCR v1.1 was used to align the clonotypes against IMGT TRBV, TRBD and TRBJ reference segments. The analysis was restricted to V-J combinations with a frequency above 0.0001, which together covered just over 99% of the repertoires. The TCS score was defined as F50 (clonal expansion) divided by E x V (chaos), with BLOSUM62-based TCRdist calculated between CDR3 peptides within each V-J. Welch's t-statistics and random forest reduced roughly 500 V-J features to under 15, which were used in a naive Bayes classifier (R e1071). TCRdb reprocessing: public reads trimmed at Q25 with fastp, clones called with MiXCR, in-frame beta chains kept. Duplicate CDR3 protein sequences are folded into a single record with the most common DNA and genes. TCRdb's processing, not the study's, gives the V and J calls here. The sample table shows hundreds of thousands of distinct CDR3 sequences, and roughly 13% are seen once. Of the sample, around 23% falls within the top ten clones.

Of note for this clonotype: Its target antigen remains unknown. The input lacks base qualities; no much larger clone sits a single base away.

V loses 5 bases, J loses 2 bases, and the germline ends lie 15 bases apart. The CDR3 has 15 amino acids, counting the end cysteine and phenylalanine. Solely the CDR3 DNA is kept, with 45 bases framed from the first base. CDR1 MNHEY and CDR2 SVGEGT are derived from the germline V gene. The study at large found these results: A 13 V-J signature model separated ophthalmopathy from stable hyperthyroidism, with approximately 87% sensitivity and roughly 82% specificity in cross-validation and 80%/75% in testing. In validation, the model predicted progression to ophthalmopathy a median of about 6.8 months before onset, with roughly 70% sensitivity and roughly 73% specificity. Blood samples also contained most of the expanded thyroid clonotypes (frequency above 0.001), which suggests that blood repertoires may reflect thyroid immune responses. No statistical method was used to set the sample size in advance, and investigators knew the group allocation.

The V and J genes are TRBV6-2 or TRBV6-3 and TRBJ2-5, with TRBD1 tentatively as D gene (5 bases match). The TCR comes from a woman aged 25 to 45 with Graves' hyperthyroidism. Material for sequencing was blood. For the CDR3, the sequence is CASSRSSGYQETQYF. The DNA is as follows: TGTGCCAGCAGTCGATCCTCAGGGTATCAAGAGACCCAGTACTTC.